Listed below are T cell receptor beta chains from one sample, sequenced in a study of identical twins. TCRdb processed the 5' RACE reads anew with MiXCR; each CDR3 protein has one entry. This sample has some 1,600,000 distinct CDR3 sequences, with 25% to 35% found just once. The sample consisted of cord blood. The receptor set was obtained from a newborn girl in good health. The CDR3 runs from the conserved cysteine through the conserved F or W. The order of the fields is V gene, clone size, J gene, D gene, CDR3 protein, CDR3 DNA. A D gene is named only where the DNA matches it firmly. Clone sizes are given selectively: once, few, many, or a class where the clone is expanded.

>TRBV2|few|TRBJ1-2|TRBD1
CASSSDRGKGYTF
TGTGCCAGCAGTTCTGACAGGGGGAAGGGCTACACCTTC
>TRBV5-6|NA|TRBJ2-7|NA
CASSHTNNEQYF
TGTGCCAGCAGCCATACTAACAACGAGCAGTACTTC
>TRBV20-1|NA|TRBJ2-3|NA
CSARGDGQKQTDTQYF
TGCAGTGCTAGGGGGGATGGGCAGAAGCAAACAGATACGCAGTATTTT
>TRBV5-1|NA|TRBJ2-7|TRBD1
CASSARTGGTYEQYF
TGCGCCAGCAGCGCCAGGACAGGGGGTACCTACGAGCAGTACTTC
>TRBV6-5|NA|TRBJ2-2|NA
CASSSASYLNTGELFF
TGTGCCAGCAGTTCGGCTAGCTACCTAAACACCGGGGAGCTGTTTTTT
>TRBV4-1|NA|TRBJ2-3|NA
CASRQEPVGYTDTQYF
TGCGCCAGCAGACAAGAGCCAGTCGGGTACACAGATACGCAGTATTTT
>TRBV5-1|many|TRBJ2-7|TRBD2
CASSTGLAGVYEQYF
TGCGCCAGCAGCACCGGACTAGCGGGAGTTTACGAGCAGTACTTC
>TRBV7-2|few|TRBJ2-6|NA
CASSPYPPVKGANVLTF
TGTGCCAGCAGCCCTTATCCCCCGGTTAAGGGGGCCAACGTCCTGACTTTC
>TRBV27|NA|TRBJ2-7|NA
CASSFQPLAGSYEQYF
TGTGCCAGCAGTTTTCAGCCCCTGGCCGGGTCCTACGAGCAGTACTTC
>TRBV28|NA|TRBJ2-7|TRBD2
CASSPASLAGGSSYNEQYF
TGTGCCAGCAGTCCTGCCTCGCTAGCGGGAGGGAGCTCCTACAATGAGCAGTACTTC
>TRBV20-1|few|TRBJ2-7|TRBD1
CSATRDSTYEQYF
TGCAGTGCTACCCGGGACAGCACCTACGAGCAGTACTTC
>TRBV10-3|once|TRBJ2-4|NA
CAISEGGHSIQYF
TGTGCCATCAGTGAAGGTGGACATTCCATTCAGTACTTC
>TRBV5-5|few|TRBJ2-6|NA
CASSFGNSGADVLTF
TGTGCCAGCAGCTTTGGGAACTCTGGGGCCGACGTCCTGACTTTC
>TRBV20-1|NA|TRBJ2-3|TRBD2
CSAGTSGGSTDTQYF
TGCAGTGCTGGGACTAGCGGGGGGAGCACAGATACGCAGTATTTT
>TRBV6-2/TRBV6-3|few|TRBJ1-2|TRBD1
CASSYPDRGRLYYGYTF
TGTGCCAGCAGTTATCCGGACAGGGGGCGCTTATACTATGGCTACACCTTC
>TRBV18|NA|TRBJ2-5|TRBD2
CASSPPLGLAGAGETQYF
TGTGCCAGCTCACCACCTCTTGGACTAGCGGGAGCGGGAGAGACCCAGTACTTC
>TRBV12-3/TRBV12-4|many|TRBJ2-7|TRBD1
CASSLSGTGAYEQYF
TGTGCCAGCAGTTTATCTGGGACAGGGGCCTACGAGCAGTACTTC
>TRBV11-1|NA|TRBJ2-3|NA
CASSLVGAYLSTDTQYF
TGTGCCAGCAGCTTAGTAGGGGCCTACCTGAGCACAGATACGCAGTATTTT
>TRBV5-6|few|TRBJ2-3|NA
CASSSRGSRERNHTQYF
TGTGCCAGCAGCTCCCGAGGGAGCAGGGAGCGTAACCATACGCAGTATTTT
>TRBV18|NA|TRBJ2-3|NA
CASSPPMVDTQYF
TGTGCCAGCTCACCACCAATGGTAGATACGCAGTATTTT
>TRBV9|many|TRBJ2-7|TRBD1
CASSVGTGYYEQYF
TGTGCCAGCAGCGTGGGGACAGGATACTACGAGCAGTACTTC
>TRBV6-5|many|TRBJ2-1|TRBD2
CASSSGALAGGEQFF
TGTGCCAGCAGTTCCGGGGCACTAGCGGGGGGTGAGCAGTTCTTC
>TRBV27|NA|TRBJ1-2|TRBD1
CASSSSGQRSGYGYTF
TGTGCCAGCAGTTCCTCGGGACAGAGATCGGGCTATGGCTACACCTTC
>TRBV24-1|NA|TRBJ2-3|NA
CATSAVPGRRSSLNTDTQYF
TGTGCCACCAGTGCCGTCCCAGGGCGAAGGTCCTCACTTAACACAGATACGCAGTATTTT
>TRBV2|NA|TRBJ2-3|NA
CASSEDLRADTQYF
TGTGCCAGCAGTGAAGACCTCAGGGCAGATACGCAGTATTTT